The T cell receptor (beta chain) described here comes from a study of somatic mutations in cytotoxic T cells in rheumatoid arthritis. This CDR3 is built from 14 residues. Trimming stripped 1 base from V and 1 base from J, with 7 bases between. CDR1 is MGHRA and CDR2 is YSYEKL in the germline V gene. Data came from immunoSEQ multiplex PCR; TCRdb stores just in-frame clones and leaves some out. Of about 23,000 clones in the sample, 78% were seen once. The rearrangement uses TRBV4-1 and TRBJ1-1; D not resolved. This sequence was found in an adult with rheumatoid arthritis. Material for sequencing was CD8+ T cells sorted from blood. The CDR3 sequence is CASSQVAANTEAFF. For the CDR3, the DNA is TGCGCCAGCAGCCAAGTGGCAGCGAACACTGAAGCTTTCTTT.